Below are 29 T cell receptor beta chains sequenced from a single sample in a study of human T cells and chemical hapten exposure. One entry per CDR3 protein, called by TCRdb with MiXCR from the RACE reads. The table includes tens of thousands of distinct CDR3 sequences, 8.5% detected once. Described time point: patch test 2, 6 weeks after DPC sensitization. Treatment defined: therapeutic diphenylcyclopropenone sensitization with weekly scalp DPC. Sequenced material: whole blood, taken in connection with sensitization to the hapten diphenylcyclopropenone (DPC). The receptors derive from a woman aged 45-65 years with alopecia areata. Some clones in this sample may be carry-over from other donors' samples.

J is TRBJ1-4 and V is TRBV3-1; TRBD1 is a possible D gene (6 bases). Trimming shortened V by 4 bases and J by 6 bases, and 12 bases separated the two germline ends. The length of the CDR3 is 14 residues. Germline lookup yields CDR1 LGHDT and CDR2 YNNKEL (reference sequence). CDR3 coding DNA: TGTGCCAGCAGCCCGAGGGGGGCAGATGAAAAACTGTTTTTT. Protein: CASSPRGADEKLFF.

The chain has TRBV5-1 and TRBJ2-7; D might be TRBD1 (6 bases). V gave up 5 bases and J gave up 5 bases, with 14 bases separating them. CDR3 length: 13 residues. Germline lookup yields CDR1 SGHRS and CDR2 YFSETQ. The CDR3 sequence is CASRWGRSDEQYF. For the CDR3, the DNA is TGCGCCAGCAGATGGGGGCGAAGTGACGAGCAGTACTTC.

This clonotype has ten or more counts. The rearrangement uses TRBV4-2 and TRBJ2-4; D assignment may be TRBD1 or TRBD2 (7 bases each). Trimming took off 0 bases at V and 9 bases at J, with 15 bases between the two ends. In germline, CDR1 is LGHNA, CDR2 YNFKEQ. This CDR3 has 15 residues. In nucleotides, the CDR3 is TGTGCCAGCAGCCAAGATTTCAGGGGGGAGGGCATTCAGTACTTC. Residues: CASSQDFRGEGIQYF.

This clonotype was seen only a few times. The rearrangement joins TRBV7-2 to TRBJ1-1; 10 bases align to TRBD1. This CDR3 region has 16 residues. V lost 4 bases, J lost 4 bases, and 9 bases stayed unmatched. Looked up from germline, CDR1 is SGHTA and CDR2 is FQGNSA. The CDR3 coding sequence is TGTGCCAGCAGCTCCAGACAGGGGGCAGGGGGCACTGAAGCTTTCTTT. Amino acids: CASSSRQGAGGTEAFF. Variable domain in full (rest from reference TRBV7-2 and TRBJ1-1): GAGVSQSPSNKVTEKGKDVELRCDPISGHTALYWYRQSLGQGLEFLIYFQGNSAPDKSGLPSDRFSAERTGGSVSTLTIQRTQQEDSAVYLCASSSRQGAGGTEAFFGQGTRLTVV.

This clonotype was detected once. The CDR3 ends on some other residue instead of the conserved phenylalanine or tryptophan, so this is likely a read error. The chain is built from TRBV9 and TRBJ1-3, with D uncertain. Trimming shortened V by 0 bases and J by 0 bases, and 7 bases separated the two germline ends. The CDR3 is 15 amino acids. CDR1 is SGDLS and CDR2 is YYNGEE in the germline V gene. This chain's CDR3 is CASSVGSDSGNTIYS. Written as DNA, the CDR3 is TGTGCCAGCAGCGTAGGATCAGACTCTGGAAACACCATATATTCT.

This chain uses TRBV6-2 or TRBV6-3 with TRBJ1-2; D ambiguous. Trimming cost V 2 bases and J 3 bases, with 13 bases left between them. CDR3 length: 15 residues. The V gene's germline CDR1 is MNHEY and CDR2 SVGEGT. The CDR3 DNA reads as TGTGCCAGCAGTTACACCTTAAGGGATGACTATGGCTACACCTTC. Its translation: CASSYTLRDDYGYTF.

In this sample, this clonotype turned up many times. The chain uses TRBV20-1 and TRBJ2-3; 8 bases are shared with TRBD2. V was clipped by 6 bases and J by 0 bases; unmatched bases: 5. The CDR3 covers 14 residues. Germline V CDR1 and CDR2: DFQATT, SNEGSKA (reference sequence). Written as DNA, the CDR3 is TGCAGTGCCGGGGGGGAAACTAGCACAGATACGCAGTATTTT. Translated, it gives CSAGGETSTDTQYF.

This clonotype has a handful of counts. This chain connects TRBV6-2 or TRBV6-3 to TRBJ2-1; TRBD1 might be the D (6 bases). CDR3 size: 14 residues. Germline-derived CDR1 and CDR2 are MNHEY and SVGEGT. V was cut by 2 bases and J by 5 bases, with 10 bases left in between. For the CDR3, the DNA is TGTGCCAGCAGTTACGGGGGCCCCCACAATGAGCAGTTCTTC. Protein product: CASSYGGPHNEQFF.

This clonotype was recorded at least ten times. The CDR3 DNA follows: TGTGCCAGCAGCCGGGGGACGGTGAACACTGAAGCTTTCTTT. It translates to CASSRGTVNTEAFF. The chain uses TRBV12-3 or TRBV12-4 and TRBJ1-1, with TRBD1 as a possible D gene (5 bases). The CDR3 is made up of 14 amino acids. V was pared by 6 bases and J by 0 bases, with 11 bases between.

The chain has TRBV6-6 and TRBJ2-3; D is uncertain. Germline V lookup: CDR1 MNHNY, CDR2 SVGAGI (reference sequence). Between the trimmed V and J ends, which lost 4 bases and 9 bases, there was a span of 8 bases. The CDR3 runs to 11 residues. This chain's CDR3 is CASSSPDTQYF. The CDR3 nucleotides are TGTGCCAGCAGTTCCCCTGACACGCAGTATTTT.

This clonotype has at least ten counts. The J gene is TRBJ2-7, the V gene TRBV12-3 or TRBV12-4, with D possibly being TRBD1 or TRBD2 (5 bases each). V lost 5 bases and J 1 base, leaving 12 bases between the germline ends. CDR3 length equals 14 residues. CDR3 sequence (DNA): TGTGCCAGCAGTGAGGGGCGGATGTCCTACGAGCAGTACTTC. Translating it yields CASSEGRMSYEQYF.

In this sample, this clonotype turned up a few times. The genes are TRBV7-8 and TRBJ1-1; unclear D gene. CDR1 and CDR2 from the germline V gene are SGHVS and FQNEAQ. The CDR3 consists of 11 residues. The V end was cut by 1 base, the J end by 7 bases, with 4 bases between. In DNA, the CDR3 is TGTGCCAGCAGCTTAGAGGTTGAAGCTTTCTTT. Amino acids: CASSLEVEAFF.

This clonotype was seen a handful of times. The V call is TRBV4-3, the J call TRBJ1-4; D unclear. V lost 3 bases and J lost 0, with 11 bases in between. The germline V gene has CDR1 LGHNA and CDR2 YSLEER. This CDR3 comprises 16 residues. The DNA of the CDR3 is TGCGCCAGCAGCCATGGGTCTCATGCAACTAATGAAAAACTGTTTTTT. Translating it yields CASSHGSHATNEKLFF.

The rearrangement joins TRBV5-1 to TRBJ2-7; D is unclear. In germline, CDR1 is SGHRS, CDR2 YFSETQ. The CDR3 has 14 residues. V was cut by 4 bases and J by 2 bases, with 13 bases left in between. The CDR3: CASSRTGLPYEQYF. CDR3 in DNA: TGCGCCAGCAGCAGGACCGGGCTACCCTACGAGCAGTACTTC.

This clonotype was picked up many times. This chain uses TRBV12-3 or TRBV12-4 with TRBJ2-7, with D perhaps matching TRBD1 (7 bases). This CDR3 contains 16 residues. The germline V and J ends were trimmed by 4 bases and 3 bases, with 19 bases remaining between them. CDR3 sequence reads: CASSSRGASPLYEQYF. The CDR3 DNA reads TGTGCCAGCAGTTCCAGGGGGGCCTCACCTCTCTACGAGCAGTACTTC.

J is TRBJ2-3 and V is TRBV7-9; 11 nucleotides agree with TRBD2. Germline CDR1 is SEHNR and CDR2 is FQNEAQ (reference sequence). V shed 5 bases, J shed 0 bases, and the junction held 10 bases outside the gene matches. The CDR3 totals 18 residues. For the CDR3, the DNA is TGTGCCAGCAGCACCCCCGGGACTAGCGGCCCAAGCACAGATACGCAGTATTTT. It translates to CASSTPGTSGPSTDTQYF. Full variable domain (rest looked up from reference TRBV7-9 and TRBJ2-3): DTGVSQNPRHKITKRGQNVTFRCDPISEHNRLYWYRQTLGQGPEFLTYFQNEAQLEKSRLLSDRFSAERPKGSFSTLEIQRTEQGDSAMYLCASSTPGTSGPSTDTQYFGPGTRLTVL.

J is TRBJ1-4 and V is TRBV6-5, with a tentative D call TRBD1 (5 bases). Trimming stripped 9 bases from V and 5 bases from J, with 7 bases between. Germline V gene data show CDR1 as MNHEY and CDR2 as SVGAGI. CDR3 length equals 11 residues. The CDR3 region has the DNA TGTGCCAGTAGACAGAATGAAAAACTGTTTTTT. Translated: CASRQNEKLFF.

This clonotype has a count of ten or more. The CDR3 bases are TGTGCCAGCAGTTTTAATCAGGCCACTGAAGCTTTCTTT. This gives the protein CASSFNQATEAFF. This chain joins TRBV12-3 or TRBV12-4 and TRBJ1-1; D is uncertain. This CDR3 contains 13 residues. Trimming removed 3 bases at V and 4 bases at J, with 9 bases between.

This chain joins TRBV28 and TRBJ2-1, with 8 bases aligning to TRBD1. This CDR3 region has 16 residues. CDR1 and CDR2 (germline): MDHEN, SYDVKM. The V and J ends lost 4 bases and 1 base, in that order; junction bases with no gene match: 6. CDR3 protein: CASSSLQGGSYNEQFF. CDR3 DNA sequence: TGTGCCAGCAGTTCCCTACAGGGGGGATCCTACAATGAGCAGTTCTTC.

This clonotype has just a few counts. Written as DNA, the CDR3 is TGTGCCAGTAGTATCGCGAGCCGCAATGAGCAGTTCTTC. Protein sequence: CASSIASRNEQFF. The V gene is TRBV19, the J gene TRBJ2-1; D is unresolved. CDR3 size: 13 residues. Germline V lookup: CDR1 LNHDA, CDR2 SQIVND (reference sequence). V lost 3 bases and J lost 6, with 9 bases in between.

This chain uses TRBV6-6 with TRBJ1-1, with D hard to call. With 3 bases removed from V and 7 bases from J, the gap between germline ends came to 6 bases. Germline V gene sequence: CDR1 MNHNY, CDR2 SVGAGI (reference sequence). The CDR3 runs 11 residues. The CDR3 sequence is CASSYMYEAFF. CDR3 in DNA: TGTGCCAGCAGTTATATGTATGAAGCTTTCTTT.

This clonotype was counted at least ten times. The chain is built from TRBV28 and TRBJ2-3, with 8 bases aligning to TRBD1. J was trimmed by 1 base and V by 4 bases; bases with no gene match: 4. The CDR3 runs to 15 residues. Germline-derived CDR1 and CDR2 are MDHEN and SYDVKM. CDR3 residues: CASSYGTGRTDTQYF. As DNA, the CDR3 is TGTGCCAGCAGTTATGGGACAGGACGCACAGATACGCAGTATTTT. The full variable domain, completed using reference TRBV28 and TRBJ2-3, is DVKVTQSSRYLVKRTGEKVFLECVQDMDHENMFWYRQDPGLGLRLIYFSYDVKMKEKGDIPEGYSVSREKKERFSLILESASTNQTSMYLCASSYGTGRTDTQYFGPGTRLTVL.

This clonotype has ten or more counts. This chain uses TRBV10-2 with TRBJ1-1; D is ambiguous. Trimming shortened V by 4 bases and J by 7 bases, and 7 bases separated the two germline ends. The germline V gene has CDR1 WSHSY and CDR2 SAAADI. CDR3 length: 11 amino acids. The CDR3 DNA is TGCGCCAGCAGTGGAAGTCTTGAAGCTTTCTTT. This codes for CASSGSLEAFF.

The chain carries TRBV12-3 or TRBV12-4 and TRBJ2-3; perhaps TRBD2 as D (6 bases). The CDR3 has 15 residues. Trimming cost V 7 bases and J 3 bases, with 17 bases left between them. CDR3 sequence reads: CASTPEGHRTDTQYF. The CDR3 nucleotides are TGTGCCAGCACCCCGGAGGGGCATAGAACAGATACGCAGTATTTT.

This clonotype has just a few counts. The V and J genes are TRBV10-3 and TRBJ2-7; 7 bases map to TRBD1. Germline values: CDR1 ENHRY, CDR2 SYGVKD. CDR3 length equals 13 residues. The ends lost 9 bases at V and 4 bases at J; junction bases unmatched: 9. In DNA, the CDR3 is TGTGCCATTACCGGGACAGCCTCGTACGAGCAGTACTTC. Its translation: CAITGTASYEQYF.

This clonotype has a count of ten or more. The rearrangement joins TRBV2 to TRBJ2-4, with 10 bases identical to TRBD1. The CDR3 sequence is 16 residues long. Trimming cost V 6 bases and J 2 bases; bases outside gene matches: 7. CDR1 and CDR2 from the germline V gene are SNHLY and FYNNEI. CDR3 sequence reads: CASRGGQGVTKNIQYF. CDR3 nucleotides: TGTGCCAGCAGGGGTGGACAGGGGGTGACCAAAAACATTCAGTACTTC.

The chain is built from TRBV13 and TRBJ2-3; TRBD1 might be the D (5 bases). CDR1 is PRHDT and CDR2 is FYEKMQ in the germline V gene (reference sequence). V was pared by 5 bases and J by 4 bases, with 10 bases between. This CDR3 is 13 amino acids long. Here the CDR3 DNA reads TGTGCCAGCAGCCCTCTAGGGGCAGATACGCAGTATTTT. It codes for CASSPLGADTQYF.

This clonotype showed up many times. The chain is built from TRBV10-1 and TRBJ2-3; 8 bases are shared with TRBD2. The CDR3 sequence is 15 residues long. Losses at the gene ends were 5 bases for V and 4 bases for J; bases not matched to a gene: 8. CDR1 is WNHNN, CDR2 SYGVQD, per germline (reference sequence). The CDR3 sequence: CASSPSGSIADTQYF. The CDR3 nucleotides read TGCGCCAGCAGTCCCAGCGGGAGTATAGCAGATACGCAGTATTTT.

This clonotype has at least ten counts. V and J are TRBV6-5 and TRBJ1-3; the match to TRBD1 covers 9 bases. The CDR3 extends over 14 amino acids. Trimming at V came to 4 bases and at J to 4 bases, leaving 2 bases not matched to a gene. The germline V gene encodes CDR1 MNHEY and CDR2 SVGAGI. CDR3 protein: CASSWDREGNTIYF. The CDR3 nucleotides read TGTGCCAGCAGTTGGGACAGGGAAGGAAACACCATATATTTT.